Presented here are 15 T cell receptor beta chains from one specimen sequenced in a study of spatial heterogeneity in lung cancer. TCRdb re-called the 5' RACE reads with MiXCR, one entry per CDR3 protein. The table has 5,800 or so distinct CDR3 sequences, 13% seen once. Noted time point: sample taken at primary tumor resection. General study points: Within tumors, counts of expanded alpha and beta TCRs tracked tumor mutation counts.

These receptors' targets are unknown. The input for sequencing was lung tumor tissue, taken at surgery. The receptors derive from a female donor with early-stage non-small cell lung cancer.

At least ten counts were recorded for this clonotype. The rearrangement uses TRBV7-3 and TRBJ2-1, with D possibly being TRBD2 (6 bases). The CDR3 covers 15 residues. In germline, CDR1 is SGHTA, CDR2 FQGTGA. Between the trimmed V and J ends, which lost 4 bases and 7 bases, there was a span of 17 bases. The CDR3 nucleotides are TGTGCCAGCAGCTCTCAACCCGGACTAAGGAATGAGCAGTTCTTC. This codes for CASSSQPGLRNEQFF.

This clonotype was found a few times. V usage is TRBV7-2 and J usage is TRBJ2-3, with TRBD2 matching 8 bases. Germline V CDR1 and CDR2: SGHTA, FQGNSA. Trimming at V came to 3 bases and at J to 0 bases, leaving 2 bases not matched to a gene. The CDR3 is 15 residues long. CDR3 in DNA: TGTGCCAGCAGCTTGTCTAGCGGGAGCACAGATACGCAGTATTTT. This gives the protein CASSLSSGSTDTQYF.

This clonotype was seen many times. The chain employs TRBV5-1 and TRBJ2-3; D is unresolved. The CDR3 spans 15 residues. Trimming took off 8 bases at V and 1 base at J, with 17 bases between the two ends. Germline CDR1 reads SGHRS; CDR2 reads YFSETQ. CDR3 sequence reads: CASSDFSPRTDTQYF. Here the CDR3 DNA reads TGCGCCAGTTCCGACTTTTCACCACGCACAGATACGCAGTATTTT.

Ten or more counts support this clonotype. The V gene is TRBV3-1, the J gene TRBJ1-2; D not resolved. Deletions cut 0 bases from V and 7 bases from J, with 18 bases between. Germline V CDR1 and CDR2: LGHDT, YNNKEL (reference sequence). CDR3 length: 16 amino acids. The CDR3 nucleotides read TGTGCCAGCAGCCAAGATCAATACAAGTCGTTTGGTGGCTACACCTTC. Translated: CASSQDQYKSFGGYTF.

This clonotype is judged medium-sized. This may be a read error: a much more frequent sequence differs by one nucleotide. The V call is TRBV28, the J call TRBJ2-3; D is ambiguous. V was cut by 3 bases and J by 1 base, with 8 bases left in between. This CDR3 contains 14 residues. Per the germline V gene, CDR1 is MDHEN and CDR2 is SYDVKM. The CDR3 DNA reads as TGTGCCAGCAGTTTTGTGGCGTGCACAGATACGCAGTATTTT. Its protein is CASSFVACTDTQYF.

This clonotype was found many times. The chain is built from TRBV28 and TRBJ2-7; D not certain. V gave up 2 bases and J gave up 0 bases, with 11 bases separating them. Germline loops: CDR1 MDHEN, CDR2 SYDVKM. There are 15 residues in the CDR3. The CDR3 DNA sequence: TGTGCCAGCAGTTTACGGCGGCCCTCCTCCTACGAGCAGTACTTC. Its protein is CASSLRRPSSYEQYF.

This clonotype is deemed medium-sized. The rearrangement joins TRBV27 to TRBJ2-1; 7 bases fit TRBD2. V trimming: 2 bases; J trimming: 6 bases; junction bases outside the gene matches: 4. The CDR3 is 14 amino acids. The germline V gene has CDR1 MNHEY and CDR2 SMNVEV (reference sequence). The DNA of the CDR3 is TGTGCCAGCAGTTTAATAGCTAGCGGCAATGAGCAGTTCTTC. Translation: CASSLIASGNEQFF.

The sample holds many counts of this clonotype. This chain connects TRBV20-1 to TRBJ2-3; the match to TRBD2 covers 11 bases. With 5 bases clipped from V and 3 bases from J, the junction kept 7 bases outside the gene matches. Per germline, CDR1 DFQATT and CDR2 SNEGSKA (reference sequence). The CDR3 totals 15 residues. CDR3 residues: CSASIRTSGTDTQYF. CDR3 coding DNA: TGCAGTGCTTCTATCAGGACTAGCGGGACAGATACGCAGTATTTT.

By sample fraction, this clonotype is medium-sized. The V call is TRBV30, the J call TRBJ1-5; unclear D gene. The CDR3 consists of 13 residues. Looked up from germline, CDR1 is GTSNPN and CDR2 is SVGIG (reference sequence). Deletions cut 1 base from V and 3 bases from J, with 7 bases between. The CDR3 coding sequence is TGTGCCTGGAGTGACCAGACCAATCAGCCCCAGCATTTT. It is translated as CAWSDQTNQPQHF.

Many counts were recorded for this clonotype. The chain links TRBV4-1 to TRBJ2-1, with 12 bases fitting TRBD2. This CDR3 comprises 19 residues. Germline loops: CDR1 MGHRA, CDR2 YSYEKL. The V and J ends lost 0 bases and 3 bases, in that order; junction bases with no gene match: 9. CDR3 sequence: CASSQDGLLAGGYYNEQFF. DNA for the CDR3: TGCGCCAGCAGCCAAGATGGGCTACTAGCGGGAGGTTACTACAATGAGCAGTTCTTC.

In its sample, this clonotype ranks as medium-sized (0.01 to 0.1%). V gene TRBV28 combines with J gene TRBJ1-6; D uncertain. The V end lost 1 base, the J end lost 5 bases, and 9 bases lay between the germline ends. The germline CDR1 and CDR2 sequences are MDHEN and SYDVKM. The CDR3 contains 15 residues. The CDR3 DNA reads TGTGCCAGCAGTTTATCGGCACCGGATAATTCACCCCTCCACTTT. This gives the protein CASSLSAPDNSPLHF.

This clonotype has ten or more counts. The chain has TRBV18 and TRBJ2-1; no firm D call. V lost 0 bases and J 5 bases, leaving 14 bases between the germline ends. The germline V gene has CDR1 KGHSH and CDR2 LQKENI. CDR3 length equals 16 residues. CDR3 in DNA: TGTGCCAGCTCACCACCGTCAGGACGGGTGAACAATGAGCAGTTCTTC. Protein: CASSPPSGRVNNEQFF.

This sequence joins TRBV7-8 and TRBJ2-7; either TRBD1 or TRBD2 may supply D (5 bases each). CDR1 is SGHVS and CDR2 is FQNEAQ in the germline V gene. V lost 5 bases and J 3 bases, leaving 20 bases between the germline ends. This CDR3 is 16 amino acids long. DNA for the CDR3: TGTGCCAGCAGCCCAAGATCCCCTGGGACGTACTACGAGCAGTACTTC. This sequence encodes CASSPRSPGTYYEQYF.

By proportion, this clonotype is medium-sized. The chain links TRBV30 to TRBJ1-3; maybe TRBD1 (5 bases). Trimming left V 3 bases short and J 0 bases short, with 9 bases between. There are 14 residues in the CDR3. Germline assignment: CDR1 GTSNPN and CDR2 SVGIG (reference sequence). CDR3 loop: CAWRRDRSGNTIYF. CDR3 nucleotide sequence: TGTGCCTGGAGACGGGACCGCTCTGGAAACACCATATATTTT. Filled out from reference TRBV30 and TRBJ1-3, the complete variable domain reads SQTIHQWPATLVQPVGSPLSLECTVEGTSNPNLYWYRQAAGRGLQLLFYSVGIGQISSEVPQNLSASRPQDRQFILSSKKLLLSDSGFYLCAWRRDRSGNTIYFGEGSWLTVV.

The J gene is TRBJ2-7, the V gene TRBV28; D is uncertain. This CDR3 spans 13 amino acids. Germline loops: CDR1 MDHEN, CDR2 SYDVKM. The V gene lost 7 bases and the J gene lost 4 bases, with 14 bases spanning the gap. The CDR3 DNA follows: TGTGCCAGCACCCCCGACGTACTATACGAGCAGTACTTC. Amino acid sequence: CASTPDVLYEQYF.